Each of the 9 T cell receptor beta chains below was sequenced from the same sample in a study of early T cells in non-severe SARS-CoV-2 infection. TCRdb called the 5' RACE reads again in MiXCR, with one record for every CDR3 protein. The table has roughly 75,000 distinct CDR3 sequences, more than 9% seen once. Sequencing was done on a sample of whole blood. These receptors all stem from an adult who was a healthcare worker with PCR-confirmed SARS-CoV-2 infection or an uninfected control (not recorded which).

There are many counts of this clonotype. This chain joins TRBV5-4 and TRBJ2-7, with 11 bases that match TRBD2. CDR1 and CDR2 from the germline V gene are SGHNT and YYREEE (reference sequence). The junction had 6 bases not matched to a gene; V was cut back by 3 bases and J by 4 bases. The CDR3 consists of 15 residues. The CDR3 loop is CASSSLAGGLYEQYF. Written as DNA, the CDR3 is TGTGCCAGCAGCTCGCTAGCGGGAGGCTTGTACGAGCAGTACTTC.

This clonotype was detected ten times or more. The chain is built from TRBV29-1 and TRBJ2-3; maybe TRBD2 (6 bases). In germline, CDR1 is SQVTM, CDR2 ANQGSEA. This CDR3 has 14 amino acids. V was pared by 4 bases and J by 6 bases, with 17 bases between. The CDR3 nucleotides read TGCAGCGTTGGCCTCCGGAGGGGTTCGGATACGCAGTATTTT. This gives the protein CSVGLRRGSDTQYF.

This clonotype has at least ten counts. CDR3 residues: CSAPGLVGETQYF. Here the CDR3 DNA reads TGCAGTGCTCCGGGACTGGTTGGGGAGACCCAGTACTTC. V gene TRBV20-1 combines with J gene TRBJ2-5, with D possibly TRBD2 on 6 matching bases. The CDR3 covers 13 residues. The germline gives CDR1 DFQATT, CDR2 SNEGSKA (reference sequence). With 5 bases removed from V and 5 bases from J, the gap between germline ends came to 15 bases.

This clonotype came up many times. In DNA form, the CDR3 reads TGTGCCAGCAGTTTAGACAGGGATTTTGAGGGCAATCAGCCCCAGCATTTT. Its translation: CASSLDRDFEGNQPQHF. The chain joins TRBV28 to TRBJ1-5; 7 bases align to TRBD1. The length of the CDR3 is 17 residues. Losses at the gene ends were 2 bases for V and 2 bases for J; bases not matched to a gene: 9. The germline CDR1 and CDR2 sequences are MDHEN and SYDVKM.

The chain is built from TRBV18 and TRBJ2-7, with 9 bases that match TRBD1. Germline values: CDR1 KGHSH, CDR2 LQKENI. V was pared by 3 bases and J by 5 bases, with 5 bases of the junction left unmatched. The CDR3 sequence is 14 residues long. In DNA form, the CDR3 reads TGTGCCAGCTCACCGGGACAGGGTCTTAACGAGCAGTACTTC. Residues: CASSPGQGLNEQYF. Variable domain in full (rest from reference TRBV18 and TRBJ2-7): NAGVMQNPRHLVRRRGQEARLRCSPMKGHSHVYWYRQLPEEGLKFMVYLQKENIIDESGMPKERFSAEFPKEGPSILRIQQVVRGDSAAYFCASSPGQGLNEQYFGPGTRLTVT.

The table lists this clonotype with a few counts. The rearrangement uses TRBV30 and TRBJ1-1; no definite D call. CDR3 length: 13 amino acids. The germline V gene encodes CDR1 GTSNPN and CDR2 SVGIG (reference sequence). Trimming removed 5 bases at V and 1 base at J, with 11 bases between. The CDR3 loop is CAWGIGPNTEAFF. DNA for the CDR3: TGTGCCTGGGGGATCGGACCGAACACTGAAGCTTTCTTT.

Ten or more counts support this clonotype. The chain is built from TRBV2 and TRBJ2-2; D is possibly TRBD1 or TRBD2 (5 bases each). Between the trimmed V and J ends, which lost 6 bases and 5 bases, there was a span of 13 bases. CDR3 length: 14 amino acids. Germline values: CDR1 SNHLY, CDR2 FYNNEI. The CDR3 coding sequence is TGTGCCAGCAGAGCCGGGACGATAACCGGGGAGCTGTTTTTT. Translated: CASRAGTITGELFF. The full variable domain, in which reference TRBV2 and TRBJ2-2 provide the parts outside the CDR3, is EPEVTQTPSHQVTQMGQEVILRCVPISNHLYFYWYRQILGQKVEFLVSFYNNEISEKSEIFDDQFSVERPDGSNFTLKIRSTKLEDSAMYFCASRAGTITGELFFGEGSRLTVL.

This clonotype was observed at least ten times. The rearrangement links TRBV20-1 to TRBJ2-3; D gene ambiguous. The CDR3 extends over 14 amino acids. The V gene's germline CDR1 is DFQATT and CDR2 SNEGSKA (reference sequence). Trimming shortened V by 3 bases and J by 5 bases, and 15 bases separated the two germline ends. Here the CDR3 DNA reads TGCAGTGCTAGGTCAATAGTAGGTGGAGATACGCAGTATTTT. It encodes CSARSIVGGDTQYF.

This clonotype was recorded a few times. The rearrangement uses TRBV27 and TRBJ2-3; 9 bases align to TRBD2. V lost 6 bases to trimming and J lost 4 bases; unmatched junction nucleotides: 5. Looked up from germline, CDR1 is MNHEY and CDR2 is SMNVEV (reference sequence). The CDR3 has 14 residues. The DNA of the CDR3 is TGTGCCAGCAGGCTTAGCGGGAGCCCAGATACGCAGTATTTT. Protein product: CASRLSGSPDTQYF.